The present T cell receptor beta chain was sequenced within a study of glioma-infiltrating T cells. Study outcomes and limitations: Only very few CDR3 sequences appeared in both tissue and blood. Tissue-blood divergence was below expectation in non-neoplastic patients, above in gliomas.

This clonotype has only one observation. The target antigen is unknown. One junction end disagrees with the germline gene, perhaps due to a read error. Using RNA template, CDR3s of TCR alpha and beta were amplified with iRepertoire arm-PCR. TCRdb redid the calling of the multiplex PCR reads with MiXCR, one entry per CDR3 protein. The table shows some 150,000 distinct CDR3 sequences, with roughly 43% occurring only once. Germline CDR1 and CDR2: SGHNT and YYREEE (reference sequence). The length of the CDR3 is 16 residues. This clonotype was sampled from a human donor with low-grade glioma or glioblastoma, undergoing nonglioma brain surgery, or in good health (not recorded which). Sequenced sample: glioma tissue, nonneoplastic brain tissue, or PBMCs (not recorded which). The chain has TRBV5-4 and TRBJ2-1; D is possibly TRBD2 (5 bases). CDR3 protein: CARSLAPNLADNEQFF. CDR3 coding DNA: TGTGCCCGCAGCTTGGCCCCCAACCTAGCAGACAATGAGCAGTTCTTC.